This T cell receptor beta chain stems from a study of technical replicates of blood from several donors. The CDR3 spans 15 residues. The germline CDR1 and CDR2 sequences are SGHRS and YFSETQ. The V end lost 4 bases, the J end lost 3 bases, and 16 bases lay between the germline ends. Clones were read by immunoSEQ multiplex PCR, and TCRdb kept only the in-frame ones, dropping some. The sample has 55,000 to 75,000 clones; about 95% are singletons. This receptor was obtained from a human donor in good health. Some clones in this sample may be carry-over from other donors' samples. The specimen sequenced was PBMCs. V gene TRBV5-1 combines with J gene TRBJ2-5, with a tentative D call TRBD1 (5 bases). CDR3 nucleotides: TGCGCCAGCAGCGAGGCAGGGTCAAGAGAAGAGACCCAGTACTTC. Protein sequence: CASSEAGSREETQYF.